The subject of this entry is one T cell receptor beta chain. CDR1 is MNHNS and CDR2 is SASEGT in the germline V gene. V lost 8 bases and J 2 bases, leaving 6 bases between the germline ends. CDR3 length: 12 amino acids. The data were taken from a study of graft-versus-host responses after intestinal transplantation. Across the whole study: Multivisceral, liver-intestinal, or isolated intestinal transplants were received by the recipients. The study gave all recipients anti-thymocyte globulin induction, then tacrolimus and steroids for about 3 years.

Clones were sequenced by immunoSEQ multiplex PCR, and TCRdb holds only the in-frame ones, with some missing. The sample lists around 17,000 clones; about 87% were seen once. This chain uses TRBV6-1 with TRBJ2-2; no firm D call. This material consisted of PBMCs, taken roughly 110 days after intestinal transplant. The source of this sequence is a human patient who received an intestinal transplant, so some T cells may come from the graft donor. CDR3 sequence (DNA): TGTGCCAGCTCAAGTAACACCGGGGAGCTGTTTTTT. It codes for CASSSNTGELFF.